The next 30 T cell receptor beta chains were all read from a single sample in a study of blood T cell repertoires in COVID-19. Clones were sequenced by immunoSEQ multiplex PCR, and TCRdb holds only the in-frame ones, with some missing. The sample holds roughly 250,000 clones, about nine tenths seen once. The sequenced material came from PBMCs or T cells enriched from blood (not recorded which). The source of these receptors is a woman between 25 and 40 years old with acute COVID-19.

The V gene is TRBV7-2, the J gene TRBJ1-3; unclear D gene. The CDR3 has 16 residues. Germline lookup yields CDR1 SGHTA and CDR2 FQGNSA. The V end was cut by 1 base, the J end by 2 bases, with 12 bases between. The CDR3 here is CASSLVAGSTGNTIYF. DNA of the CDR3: TGTGCCAGCAGCTTAGTCGCTGGTTCTACTGGAAACACCATATATTTT.

CDR3 sequence reads: CASSSGLAGEFGELFF. The CDR3, as DNA: TGTGCCAGCAGTTCTGGACTAGCGGGGGAGTTCGGGGAGCTGTTTTTT. The chain recombines TRBV27 with TRBJ2-2; TRBD2 aligns across 13 bases. Looked up from germline, CDR1 is MNHEY and CDR2 is SMNVEV (reference sequence). The length of the CDR3 is 16 residues. The trim removed 4 bases at V and 7 bases at J, leaving 6 bases unmatched.

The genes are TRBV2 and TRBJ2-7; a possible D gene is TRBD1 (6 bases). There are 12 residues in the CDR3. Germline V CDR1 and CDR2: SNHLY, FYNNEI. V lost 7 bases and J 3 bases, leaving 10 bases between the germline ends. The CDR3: CASTRRGYEQYF. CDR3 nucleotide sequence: TGTGCCAGCACCCGCAGGGGCTACGAGCAGTACTTC.

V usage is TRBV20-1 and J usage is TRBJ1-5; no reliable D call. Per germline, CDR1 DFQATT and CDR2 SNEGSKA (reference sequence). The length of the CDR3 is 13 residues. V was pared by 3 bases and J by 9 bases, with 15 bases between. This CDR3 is CSASGRSRGPQHF. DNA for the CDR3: TGCAGTGCTAGTGGAAGGAGCCGGGGGCCCCAGCATTTT.

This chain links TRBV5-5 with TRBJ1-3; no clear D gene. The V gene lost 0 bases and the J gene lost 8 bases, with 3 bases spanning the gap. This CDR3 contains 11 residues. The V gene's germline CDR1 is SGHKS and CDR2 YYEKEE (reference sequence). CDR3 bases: TGTGCCAGCAGCTTGGGAGACACCATATATTTT. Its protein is CASSLGDTIYF.

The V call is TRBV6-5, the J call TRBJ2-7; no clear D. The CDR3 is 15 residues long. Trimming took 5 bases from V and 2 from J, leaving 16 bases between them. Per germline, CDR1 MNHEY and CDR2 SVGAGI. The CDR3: CASSKNTDKAYEQYF. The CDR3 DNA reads TGTGCCAGCAGTAAAAACACAGACAAAGCCTACGAGCAGTACTTC.

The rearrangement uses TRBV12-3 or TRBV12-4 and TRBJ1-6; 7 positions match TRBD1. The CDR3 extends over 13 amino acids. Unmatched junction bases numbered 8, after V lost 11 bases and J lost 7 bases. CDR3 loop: CAVQRQGNSPLHF. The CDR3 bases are TGTGCCGTTCAGAGACAGGGAAATTCACCCCTCCACTTT.

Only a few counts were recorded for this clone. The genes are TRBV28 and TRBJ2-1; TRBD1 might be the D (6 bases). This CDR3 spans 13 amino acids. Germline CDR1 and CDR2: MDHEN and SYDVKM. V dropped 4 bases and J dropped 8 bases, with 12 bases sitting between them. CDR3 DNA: TGTGCCAGCAGTTCCCTTCACAGGGATGAGCAGTTCTTC. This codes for CASSSLHRDEQFF.

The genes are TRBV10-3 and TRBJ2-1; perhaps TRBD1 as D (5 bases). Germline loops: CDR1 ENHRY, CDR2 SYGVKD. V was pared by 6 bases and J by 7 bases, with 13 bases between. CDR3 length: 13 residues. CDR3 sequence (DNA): TGTGCCATCAGCAATTATCAGGGAAATGAGCAGTTCTTC. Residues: CAISNYQGNEQFF.

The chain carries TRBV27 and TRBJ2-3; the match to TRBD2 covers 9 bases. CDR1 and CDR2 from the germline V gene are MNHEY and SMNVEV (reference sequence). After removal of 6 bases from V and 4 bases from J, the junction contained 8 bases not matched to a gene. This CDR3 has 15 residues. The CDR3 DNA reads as TGTGCCAGCAGCCCCGGACAGCGGGGGGCAGATACGCAGTATTTT. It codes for CASSPGQRGADTQYF.

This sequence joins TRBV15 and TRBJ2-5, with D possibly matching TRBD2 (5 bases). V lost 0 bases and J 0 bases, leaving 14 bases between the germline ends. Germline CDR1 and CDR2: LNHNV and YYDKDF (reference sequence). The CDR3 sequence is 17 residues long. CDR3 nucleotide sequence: TGTGCCACCAGCAGAGATCTGGAGACTAACAACCAAGAGACCCAGTACTTC. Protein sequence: CATSRDLETNNQETQYF.

The CDR3 nucleotides read TGTGCCAGCAGTTACGCCGGTGGCTACGAGCAGTACTTC. It translates to CASSYAGGYEQYF. V usage is TRBV6-2 or TRBV6-3 and J usage is TRBJ2-7; D is undetermined. Germline V CDR1 and CDR2: MNHEY, SVGEGT. The CDR3 loop spans 13 amino acids. V lost 2 bases to trimming and J lost 3 bases, with 8 bases between them.

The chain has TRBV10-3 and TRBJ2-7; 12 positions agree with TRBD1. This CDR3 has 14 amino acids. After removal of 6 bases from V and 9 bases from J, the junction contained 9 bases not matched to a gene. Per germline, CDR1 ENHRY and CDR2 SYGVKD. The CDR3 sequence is CAISRDRGLGWQYF. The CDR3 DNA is TGTGCCATCAGCCGGGACAGGGGGCTGGGGTGGCAGTACTTC.

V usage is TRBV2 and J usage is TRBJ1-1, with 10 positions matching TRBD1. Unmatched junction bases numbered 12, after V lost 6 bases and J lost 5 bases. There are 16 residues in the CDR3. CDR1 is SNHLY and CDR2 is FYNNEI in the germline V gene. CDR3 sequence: CASRGTGAAGETEAFF. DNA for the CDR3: TGTGCCAGCAGGGGGACAGGGGCGGCGGGAGAAACTGAAGCTTTCTTT.

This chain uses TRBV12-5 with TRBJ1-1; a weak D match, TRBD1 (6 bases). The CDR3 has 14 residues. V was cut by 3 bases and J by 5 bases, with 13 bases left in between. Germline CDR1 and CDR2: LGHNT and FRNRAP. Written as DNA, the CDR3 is TGTGCTAGTGGTTTCCCGAAGGGGGGGACTGAAGCTTTCTTT. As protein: CASGFPKGGTEAFF. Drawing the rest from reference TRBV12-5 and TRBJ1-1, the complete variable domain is DARVTQTPRHKVTEMGQEVTMRCQPILGHNTVFWYRQTMMQGLELLAYFRNRAPLDDSGMPKDRFSAEMPDATLATLKIQPSEPRDSAVYFCASGFPKGGTEAFFGQGTRLTVV.

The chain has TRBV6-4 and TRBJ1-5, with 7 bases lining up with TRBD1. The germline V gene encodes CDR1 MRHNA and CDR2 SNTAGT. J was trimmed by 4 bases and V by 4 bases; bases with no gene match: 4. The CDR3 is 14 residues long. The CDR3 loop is CASSGQGGNQPQHF. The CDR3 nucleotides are TGTGCCAGCAGTGGGCAGGGGGGAAATCAGCCCCAGCATTTT.

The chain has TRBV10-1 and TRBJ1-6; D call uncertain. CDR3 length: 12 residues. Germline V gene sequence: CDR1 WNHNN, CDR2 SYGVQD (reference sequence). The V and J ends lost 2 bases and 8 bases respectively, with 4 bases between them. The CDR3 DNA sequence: TGCGCCAGCAGTGAGCCGGATTCACCCCTCCACTTT. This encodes CASSEPDSPLHF.

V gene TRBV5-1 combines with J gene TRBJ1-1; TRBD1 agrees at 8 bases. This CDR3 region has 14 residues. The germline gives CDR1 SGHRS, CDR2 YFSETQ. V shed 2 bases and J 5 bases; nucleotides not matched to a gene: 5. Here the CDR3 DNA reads TGCGCCAGCAGCTTACAGGGGGGCATGACTGAAGCTTTCTTT. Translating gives CASSLQGGMTEAFF.

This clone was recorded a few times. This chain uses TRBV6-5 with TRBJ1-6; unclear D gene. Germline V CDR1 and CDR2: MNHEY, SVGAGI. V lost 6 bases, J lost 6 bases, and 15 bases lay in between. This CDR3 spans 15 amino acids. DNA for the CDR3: TGTGCCAGCAGAACGTCCGGGATCCCTAATTCACCCCTCCACTTT. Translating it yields CASRTSGIPNSPLHF.

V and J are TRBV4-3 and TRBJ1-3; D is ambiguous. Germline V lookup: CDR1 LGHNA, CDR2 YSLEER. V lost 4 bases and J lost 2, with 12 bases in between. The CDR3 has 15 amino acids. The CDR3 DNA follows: TGCGCCAGCAGCCCCACCGACGGGACTGGAAACACCATATATTTT. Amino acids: CASSPTDGTGNTIYF.

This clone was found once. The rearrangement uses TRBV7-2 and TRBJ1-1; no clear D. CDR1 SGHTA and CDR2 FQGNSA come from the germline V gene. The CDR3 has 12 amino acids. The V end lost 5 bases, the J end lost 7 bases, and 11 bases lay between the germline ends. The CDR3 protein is CASSRERGEAFF. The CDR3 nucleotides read TGTGCCAGCAGCCGGGAACGGGGTGAAGCTTTCTTT. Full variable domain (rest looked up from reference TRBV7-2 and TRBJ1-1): GAGVSQSPSNKVTEKGKDVELRCDPISGHTALYWYRQSLGQGLEFLIYFQGNSAPDKSGLPSDRFSAERTGGSVSTLTIQRTQQEDSAVYLCASSRERGEAFFGQGTRLTVV.

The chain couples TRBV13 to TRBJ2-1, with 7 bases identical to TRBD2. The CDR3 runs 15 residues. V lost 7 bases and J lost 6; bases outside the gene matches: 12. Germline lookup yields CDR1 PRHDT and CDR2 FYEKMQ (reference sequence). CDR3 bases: TGTGCCAGCATGTGGGGCGGGGGAGCAACCAATGAGCAGTTCTTC. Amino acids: CASMWGGGATNEQFF.

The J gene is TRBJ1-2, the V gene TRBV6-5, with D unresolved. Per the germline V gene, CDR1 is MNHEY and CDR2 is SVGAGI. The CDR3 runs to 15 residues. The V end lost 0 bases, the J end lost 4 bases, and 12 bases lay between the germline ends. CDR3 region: CASSYSTAATYGYTF. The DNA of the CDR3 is TGTGCCAGCAGTTACTCGACGGCGGCCACCTATGGCTACACCTTC.

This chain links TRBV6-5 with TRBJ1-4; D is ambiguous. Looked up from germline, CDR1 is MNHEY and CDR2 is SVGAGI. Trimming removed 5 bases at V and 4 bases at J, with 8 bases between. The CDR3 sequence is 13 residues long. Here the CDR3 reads CASSQRNNEKLFF. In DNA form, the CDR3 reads TGTGCCAGCAGTCAGAGGAATAATGAAAAACTGTTTTTT.

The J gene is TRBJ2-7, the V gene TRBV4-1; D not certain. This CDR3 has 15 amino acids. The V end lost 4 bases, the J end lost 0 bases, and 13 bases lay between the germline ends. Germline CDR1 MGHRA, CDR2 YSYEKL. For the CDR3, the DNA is TGCGCCAGCAGCCCCTGGCCGACAAGCTCCTACGAGCAGTACTTC. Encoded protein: CASSPWPTSSYEQYF.

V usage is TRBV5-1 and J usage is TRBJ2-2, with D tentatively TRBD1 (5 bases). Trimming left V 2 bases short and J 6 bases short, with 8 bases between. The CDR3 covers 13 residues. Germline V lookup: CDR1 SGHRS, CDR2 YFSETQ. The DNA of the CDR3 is TGCGCCAGCAGCTTCAGGGTTTCCGGGGAGCTGTTTTTT. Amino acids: CASSFRVSGELFF.

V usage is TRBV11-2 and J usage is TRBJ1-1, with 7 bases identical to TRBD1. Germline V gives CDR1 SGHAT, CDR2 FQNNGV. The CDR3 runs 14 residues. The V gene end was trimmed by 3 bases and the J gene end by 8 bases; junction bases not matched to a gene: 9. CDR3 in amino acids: CASSFNRGIGEAFF. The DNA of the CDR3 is TGTGCCAGCAGCTTTAACAGGGGCATAGGAGAAGCTTTCTTT.

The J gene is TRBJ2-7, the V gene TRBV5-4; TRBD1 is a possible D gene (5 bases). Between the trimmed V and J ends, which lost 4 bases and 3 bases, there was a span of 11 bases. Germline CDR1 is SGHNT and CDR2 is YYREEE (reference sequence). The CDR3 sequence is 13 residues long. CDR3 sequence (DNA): TGTGCCAGCAGCCAAGGGGAAAACTACGAGCAGTACTTC. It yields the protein CASSQGENYEQYF.

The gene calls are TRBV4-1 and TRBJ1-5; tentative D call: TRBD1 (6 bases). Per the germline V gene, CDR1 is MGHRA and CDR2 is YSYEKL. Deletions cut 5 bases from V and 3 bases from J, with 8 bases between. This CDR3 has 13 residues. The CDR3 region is CASSGQLNQPQHF. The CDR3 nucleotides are TGCGCCAGCAGCGGACAGCTCAATCAGCCCCAGCATTTT.

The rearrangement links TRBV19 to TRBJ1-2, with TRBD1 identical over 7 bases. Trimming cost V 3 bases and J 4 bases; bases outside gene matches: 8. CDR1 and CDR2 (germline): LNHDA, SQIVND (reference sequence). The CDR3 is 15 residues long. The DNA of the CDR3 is TGTGCCAGTAGTATTGGACAGGAATACTCCTATGGCTACACCTTC. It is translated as CASSIGQEYSYGYTF.